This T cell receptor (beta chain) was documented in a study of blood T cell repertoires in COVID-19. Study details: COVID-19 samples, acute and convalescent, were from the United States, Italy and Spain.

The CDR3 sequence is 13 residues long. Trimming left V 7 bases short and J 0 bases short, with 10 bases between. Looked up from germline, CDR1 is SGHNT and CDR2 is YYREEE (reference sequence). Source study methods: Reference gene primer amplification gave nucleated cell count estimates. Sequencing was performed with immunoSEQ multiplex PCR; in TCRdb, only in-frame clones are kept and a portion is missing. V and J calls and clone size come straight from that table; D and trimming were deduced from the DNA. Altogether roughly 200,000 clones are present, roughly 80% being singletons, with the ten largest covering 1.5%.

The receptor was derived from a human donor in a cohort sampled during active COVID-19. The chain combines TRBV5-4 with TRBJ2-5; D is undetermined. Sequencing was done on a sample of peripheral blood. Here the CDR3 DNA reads TGTGCCAGCGGCGAGGAAAACCAAGAGACCCAGTACTTC. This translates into CASGEENQETQYF.